Detailed here is one T cell receptor beta chain. This entry is derived from a study of blood T cell repertoires in COVID-19. As for the study in general: Italy, Spain and the United States were the sources of the convalescent and acute COVID-19 samples. PBMCs, B-cell-depleted T cells, or T cells provided the cDNA or gDNA that made up the material.

In the original workflow: Amplifying reference gene primers gave estimates of nucleated cell counts. The repertoire was sequenced with immunoSEQ multiplex PCR; TCRdb's copy has only in-frame clones and lacks some. The V and J calls and clone size were taken over from that table, and D and trimming were inferred from the DNA. The sample has about 130,000 clones; around 85% are singletons. The TCR originated in a woman of 80 years or more with acute or convalescent COVID-19. The sequenced sample was peripheral blood.

CDR3 sequence: CASSTQGFNEKLFF. The CDR3 nucleotides read TGTGCCAGCAGCACCCAGGGTTTCAATGAAAAACTGTTTTTT. The V and J genes are TRBV6-6 and TRBJ1-4; D perhaps matches TRBD1 (5 bases). Looked up from germline, CDR1 is MNHNY and CDR2 is SVGAGI (reference sequence). This CDR3 comprises 14 residues. V was shortened by 6 bases and J by 5 bases, with 13 bases between the two germline ends.